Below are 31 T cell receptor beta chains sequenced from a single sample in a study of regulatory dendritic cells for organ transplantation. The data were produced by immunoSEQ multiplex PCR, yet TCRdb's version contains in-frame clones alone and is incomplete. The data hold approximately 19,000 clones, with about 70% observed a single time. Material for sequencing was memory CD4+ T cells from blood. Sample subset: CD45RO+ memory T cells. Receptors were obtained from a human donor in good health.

The CDR3 is CASSLEPGQGAGEQYF. The CDR3 coding sequence is TGCGCCAGCAGCCTGGAGCCGGGACAGGGGGCAGGGGAGCAGTACTTC. The genes are TRBV5-1 and TRBJ2-7; 12 bases match TRBD1. CDR3 size: 16 residues. V lost 4 bases, J lost 7 bases, and 12 bases stayed unmatched. CDR1 and CDR2 (germline): SGHRS, YFSETQ.

The CDR3 DNA is TGTGCCAGCAGCTTGGAGGGGACTAGCGGGGGGTGGTACACCGGGGAGCTGTTTTTT. Residues: CASSLEGTSGGWYTGELFF. This rearrangement joins TRBV5-4 to TRBJ2-2, with 15 bases fitting TRBD2. CDR1 and CDR2 (germline): SGHNT, YYREEE (reference sequence). Trimming removed 0 bases from V and 3 bases from J; junction bases left unmatched: 6. This CDR3 is 19 amino acids long.

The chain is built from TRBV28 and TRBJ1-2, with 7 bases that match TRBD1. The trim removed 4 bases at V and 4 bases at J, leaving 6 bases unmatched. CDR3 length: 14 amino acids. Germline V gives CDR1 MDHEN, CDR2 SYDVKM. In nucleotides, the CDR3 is TGTGCCAGCAGTTCTGGACAGGACAGCTATGGCTACACCTTC. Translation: CASSSGQDSYGYTF.

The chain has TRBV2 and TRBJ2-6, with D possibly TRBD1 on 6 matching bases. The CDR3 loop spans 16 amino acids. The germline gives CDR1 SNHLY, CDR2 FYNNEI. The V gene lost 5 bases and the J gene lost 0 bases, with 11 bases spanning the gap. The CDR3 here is CASSSQGSSGANVLTF. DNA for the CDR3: TGTGCCAGCAGTAGTCAGGGGAGCTCTGGGGCCAACGTCCTGACTTTC.

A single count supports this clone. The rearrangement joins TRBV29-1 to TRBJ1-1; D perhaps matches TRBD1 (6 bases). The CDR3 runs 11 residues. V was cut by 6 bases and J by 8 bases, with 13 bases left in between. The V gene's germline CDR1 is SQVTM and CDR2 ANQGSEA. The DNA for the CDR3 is TGCAGCGTGGGGACTACAGGGGAAGCTTTCTTT. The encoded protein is CSVGTTGEAFF. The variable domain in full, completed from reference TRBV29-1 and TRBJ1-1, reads SAVISQKPSRDICQRGTSLTIQCQVDSQVTMMFWYRQQPGQSLTLIATANQGSEATYESGFVIDKFPISRPNLTFSTLTVSNMSPEDSSIYLCSVGTTGEAFFGQGTRLTVV.

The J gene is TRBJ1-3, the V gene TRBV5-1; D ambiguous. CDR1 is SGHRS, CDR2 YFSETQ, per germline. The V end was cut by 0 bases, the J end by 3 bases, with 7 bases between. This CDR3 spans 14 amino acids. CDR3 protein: CASSLETGGNTIYF. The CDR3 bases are TGCGCCAGCAGCTTGGAGACGGGTGGAAACACCATATATTTT.

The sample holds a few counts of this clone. CDR3 sequence: CASSPKHKAGGEGNSPLHF. The DNA for the CDR3 is TGTGCCAGCTCACCTAAACACAAAGCAGGGGGTGAGGGAAATTCACCCCTCCACTTT. The V gene is TRBV18, the J gene TRBJ1-6; TRBD1 matches 7 bases. V shed 3 bases and J 7 bases; nucleotides not matched to a gene: 18. Germline V gene lookup returns CDR1 KGHSH and CDR2 LQKENI. This CDR3 contains 19 residues. Drawing the rest from reference TRBV18 and TRBJ1-6, the complete variable domain is NAGVMQNPRHLVRRRGQEARLRCSPMKGHSHVYWYRQLPEEGLKFMVYLQKENIIDESGMPKERFSAEFPKEGPSILRIQQVVRGDSAAYFCASSPKHKAGGEGNSPLHFGNGTRLTVT.

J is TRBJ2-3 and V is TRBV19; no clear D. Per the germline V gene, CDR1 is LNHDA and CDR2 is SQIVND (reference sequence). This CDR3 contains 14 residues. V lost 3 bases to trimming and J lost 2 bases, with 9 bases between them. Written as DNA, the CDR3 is TGTGCCAGTAGTATGAGGTATTTCACAGATACGCAGTATTTT. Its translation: CASSMRYFTDTQYF.

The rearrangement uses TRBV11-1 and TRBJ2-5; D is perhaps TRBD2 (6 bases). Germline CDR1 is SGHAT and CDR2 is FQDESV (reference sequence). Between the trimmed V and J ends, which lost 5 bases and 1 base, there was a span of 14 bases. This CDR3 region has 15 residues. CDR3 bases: TGTGCCAGCAGCGGAGCCCGGGACTTCCAAGAGACCCAGTACTTC. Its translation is CASSGARDFQETQYF.

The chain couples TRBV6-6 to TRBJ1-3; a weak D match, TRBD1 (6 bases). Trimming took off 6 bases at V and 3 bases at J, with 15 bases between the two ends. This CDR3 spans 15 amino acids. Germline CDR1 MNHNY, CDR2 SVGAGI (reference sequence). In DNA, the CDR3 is TGTGCCAGCAGCTTACAGGGTAGTTTTGGAAACACCATATATTTT. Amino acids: CASSLQGSFGNTIYF.

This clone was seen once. The chain's CDR3 is CASSLRWDREAECNQPQHF. CDR3 in DNA: TGTGCCAGCAGCTTAAGATGGGACAGGGAGGCAGAATGCAATCAGCCCCAGCATTTT. The chain employs TRBV13 and TRBJ1-5; 9 bases line up with TRBD1. CDR1 PRHDT and CDR2 FYEKMQ come from the germline V gene (reference sequence). Trimming at V came to 2 bases and at J to 2 bases, leaving 13 bases not matched to a gene. The CDR3 runs 19 residues.

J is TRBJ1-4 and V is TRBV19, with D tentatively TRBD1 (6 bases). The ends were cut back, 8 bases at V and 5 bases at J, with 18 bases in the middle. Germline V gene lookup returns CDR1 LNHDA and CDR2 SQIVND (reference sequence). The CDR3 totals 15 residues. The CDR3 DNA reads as TGTGCCAGTGCATCCTCCGGGACACAGAATGAAAAACTGTTTTTT. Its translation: CASASSGTQNEKLFF. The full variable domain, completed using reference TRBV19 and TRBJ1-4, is DGGITQSPKYLFRKEGQNVTLSCEQNLNHDAMYWYRQDPGQGLRLIYYSQIVNDFQKGDIAEGYSVSREKKESFPLTVTSAQKNPTAFYLCASASSGTQNEKLFFGSGTQLSVL.

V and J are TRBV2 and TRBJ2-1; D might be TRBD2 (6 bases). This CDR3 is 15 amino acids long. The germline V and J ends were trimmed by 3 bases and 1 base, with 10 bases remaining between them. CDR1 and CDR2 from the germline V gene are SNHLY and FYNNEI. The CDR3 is CASSDKGRSYNEQFF. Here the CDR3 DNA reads TGTGCCAGCAGTGATAAGGGGAGGTCCTACAATGAGCAGTTCTTC.

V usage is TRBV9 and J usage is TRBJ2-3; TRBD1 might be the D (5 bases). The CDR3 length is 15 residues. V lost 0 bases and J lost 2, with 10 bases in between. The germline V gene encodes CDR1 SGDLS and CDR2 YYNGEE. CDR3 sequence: CASSVVGVNTDTQYF. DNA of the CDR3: TGTGCCAGCAGCGTAGTAGGGGTAAACACAGATACGCAGTATTTT.

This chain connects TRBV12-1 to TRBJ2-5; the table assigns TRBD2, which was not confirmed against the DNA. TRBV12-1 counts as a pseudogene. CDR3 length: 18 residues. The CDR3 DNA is TGTGCCAGCAGCTTTGCATTTTCGAGCGGGGGGTCCCAAGAGACCCAGTACTTC. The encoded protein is CASSFAFSSGGSQETQYF.

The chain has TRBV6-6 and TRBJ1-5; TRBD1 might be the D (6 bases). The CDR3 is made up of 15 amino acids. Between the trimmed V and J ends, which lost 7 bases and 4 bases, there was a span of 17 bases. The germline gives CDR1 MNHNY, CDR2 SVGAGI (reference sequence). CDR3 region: CASTLGTPSNQPQHF. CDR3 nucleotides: TGTGCCAGCACCTTAGGGACACCTTCTAATCAGCCCCAGCATTTT.

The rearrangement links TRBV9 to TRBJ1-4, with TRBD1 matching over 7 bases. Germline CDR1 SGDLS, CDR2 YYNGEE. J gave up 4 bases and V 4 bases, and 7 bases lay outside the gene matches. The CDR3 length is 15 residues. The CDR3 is CASSSSQGINEKLFF. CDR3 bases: TGTGCCAGCAGCTCATCACAGGGGATTAATGAAAAACTGTTTTTT.

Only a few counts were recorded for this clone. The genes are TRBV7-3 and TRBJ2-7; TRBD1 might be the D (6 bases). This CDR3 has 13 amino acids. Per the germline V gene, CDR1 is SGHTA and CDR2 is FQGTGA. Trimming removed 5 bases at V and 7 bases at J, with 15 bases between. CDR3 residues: CASSERSQGEQYF. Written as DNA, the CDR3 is TGTGCCAGCAGCGAACGCTCCCAGGGGGAGCAGTACTTC.

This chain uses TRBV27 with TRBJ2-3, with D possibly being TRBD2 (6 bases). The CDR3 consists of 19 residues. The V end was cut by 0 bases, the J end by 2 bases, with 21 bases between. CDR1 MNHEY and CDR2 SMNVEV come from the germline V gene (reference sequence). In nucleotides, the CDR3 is TGTGCCAGCAGTTTATCGACCCCCATTGGGGGGTCCCTCACAGATACGCAGTATTTT. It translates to CASSLSTPIGGSLTDTQYF.

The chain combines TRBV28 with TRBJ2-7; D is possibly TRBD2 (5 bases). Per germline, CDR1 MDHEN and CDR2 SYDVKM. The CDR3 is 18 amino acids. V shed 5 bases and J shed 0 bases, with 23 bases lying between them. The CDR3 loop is CASSHSPGLGSHSYEQYF. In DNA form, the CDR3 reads TGTGCCAGCAGTCACTCACCCGGACTTGGGTCACACTCCTACGAGCAGTACTTC.

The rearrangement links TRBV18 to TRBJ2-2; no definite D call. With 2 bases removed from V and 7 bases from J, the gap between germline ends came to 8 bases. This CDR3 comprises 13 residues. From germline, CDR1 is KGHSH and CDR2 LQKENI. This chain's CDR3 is CASSPLSDGELFF. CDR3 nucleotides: TGTGCCAGCTCACCATTGTCAGACGGGGAGCTGTTTTTT.

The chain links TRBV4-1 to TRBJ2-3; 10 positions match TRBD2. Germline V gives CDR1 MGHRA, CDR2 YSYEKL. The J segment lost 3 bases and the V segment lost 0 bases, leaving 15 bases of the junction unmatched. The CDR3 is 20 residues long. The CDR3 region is CASSQDVPGPSGGRTDTQYF. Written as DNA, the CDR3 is TGCGCCAGCAGCCAAGATGTCCCCGGGCCTAGCGGGGGCAGGACAGATACGCAGTATTTT.

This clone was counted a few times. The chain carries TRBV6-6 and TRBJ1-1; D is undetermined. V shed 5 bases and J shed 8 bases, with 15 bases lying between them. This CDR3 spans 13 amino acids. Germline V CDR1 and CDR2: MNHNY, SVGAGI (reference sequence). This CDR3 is CASSDLEADEAFF. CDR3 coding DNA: TGTGCCAGCAGTGACCTAGAGGCAGACGAAGCTTTCTTT.

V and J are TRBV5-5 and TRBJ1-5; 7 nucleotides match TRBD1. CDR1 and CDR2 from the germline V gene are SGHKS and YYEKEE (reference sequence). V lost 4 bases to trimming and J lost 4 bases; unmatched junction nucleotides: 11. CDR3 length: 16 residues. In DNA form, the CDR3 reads TGTGCCAGCAGCATCACCGGGACAGTGGGTAATCAGCCCCAGCATTTT. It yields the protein CASSITGTVGNQPQHF.

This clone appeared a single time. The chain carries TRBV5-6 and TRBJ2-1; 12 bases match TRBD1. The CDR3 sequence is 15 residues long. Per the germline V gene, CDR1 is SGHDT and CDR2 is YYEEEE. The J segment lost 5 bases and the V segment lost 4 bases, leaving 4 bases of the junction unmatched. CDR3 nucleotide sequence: TGTGCCAGCAGCGGGACAGGGGGCGACGACAATGAGCAGTTCTTC. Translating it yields CASSGTGGDDNEQFF. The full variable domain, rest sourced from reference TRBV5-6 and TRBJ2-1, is DAGVTQSPTHLIKTRGQQVTLRCSPKSGHDTVSWYQQALGQGPQFIFQYYEEEERQRGNFPDRFSGHQFPNYSSELNVNALLLGDSALYLCASSGTGGDDNEQFFGPGTRLTVL.

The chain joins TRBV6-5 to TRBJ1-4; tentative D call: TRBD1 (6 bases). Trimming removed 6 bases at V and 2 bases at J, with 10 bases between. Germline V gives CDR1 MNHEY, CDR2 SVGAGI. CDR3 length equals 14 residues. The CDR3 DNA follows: TGTGCCAGCAGAAAGGGGGGGACTAATGAAAAACTGTTTTTT. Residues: CASRKGGTNEKLFF.

CDR3 DNA: TGTGCCAGCTCACTGGGACAGGGCTCTGGAAACACCATATATTTT. It codes for CASSLGQGSGNTIYF. This chain joins TRBV18 and TRBJ1-3; the match to TRBD1 covers 9 bases. The CDR3 extends over 15 amino acids. CDR1 and CDR2 from the germline V gene are KGHSH and LQKENI. Trimming took 4 bases from V and 0 from J; bases not matched to a gene: 1.

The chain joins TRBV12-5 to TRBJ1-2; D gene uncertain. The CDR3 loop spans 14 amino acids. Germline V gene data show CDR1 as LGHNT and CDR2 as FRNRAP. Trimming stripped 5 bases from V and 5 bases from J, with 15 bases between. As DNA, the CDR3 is TGTGCTAGTGGTCTGGACGGGAGGGTATATGGCTACACCTTC. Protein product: CASGLDGRVYGYTF. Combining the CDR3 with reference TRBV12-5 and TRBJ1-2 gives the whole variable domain DARVTQTPRHKVTEMGQEVTMRCQPILGHNTVFWYRQTMMQGLELLAYFRNRAPLDDSGMPKDRFSAEMPDATLATLKIQPSEPRDSAVYFCASGLDGRVYGYTFGSGTRLTVV.

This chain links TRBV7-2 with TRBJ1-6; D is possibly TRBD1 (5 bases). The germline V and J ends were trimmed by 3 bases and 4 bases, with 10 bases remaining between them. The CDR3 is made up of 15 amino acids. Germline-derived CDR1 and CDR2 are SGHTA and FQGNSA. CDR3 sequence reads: CASSLAGRYNSPLHF. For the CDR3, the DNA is TGTGCCAGCAGCTTGGCGGGACGGTATAATTCACCCCTCCACTTT. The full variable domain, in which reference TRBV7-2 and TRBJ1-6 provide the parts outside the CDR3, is GAGVSQSPSNKVTEKGKDVELRCDPISGHTALYWYRQSLGQGLEFLIYFQGNSAPDKSGLPSDRFSAERTGGSVSTLTIQRTQQEDSAVYLCASSLAGRYNSPLHFGNGTRLTVT.

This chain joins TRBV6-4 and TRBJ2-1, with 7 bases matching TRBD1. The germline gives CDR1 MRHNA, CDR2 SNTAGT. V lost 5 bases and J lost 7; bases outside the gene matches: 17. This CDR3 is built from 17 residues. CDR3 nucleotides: TGTGCCAGCAGTACCTTCAACTTGGGACAGAGCAATAATGAGCAGTTCTTC. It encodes CASSTFNLGQSNNEQFF.

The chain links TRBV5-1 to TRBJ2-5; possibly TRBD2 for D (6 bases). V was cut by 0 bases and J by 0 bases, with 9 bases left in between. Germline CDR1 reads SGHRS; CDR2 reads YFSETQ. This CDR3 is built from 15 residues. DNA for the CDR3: TGCGCCAGCAGCTTGGGGAGGGGCTACCAAGAGACCCAGTACTTC. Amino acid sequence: CASSLGRGYQETQYF.